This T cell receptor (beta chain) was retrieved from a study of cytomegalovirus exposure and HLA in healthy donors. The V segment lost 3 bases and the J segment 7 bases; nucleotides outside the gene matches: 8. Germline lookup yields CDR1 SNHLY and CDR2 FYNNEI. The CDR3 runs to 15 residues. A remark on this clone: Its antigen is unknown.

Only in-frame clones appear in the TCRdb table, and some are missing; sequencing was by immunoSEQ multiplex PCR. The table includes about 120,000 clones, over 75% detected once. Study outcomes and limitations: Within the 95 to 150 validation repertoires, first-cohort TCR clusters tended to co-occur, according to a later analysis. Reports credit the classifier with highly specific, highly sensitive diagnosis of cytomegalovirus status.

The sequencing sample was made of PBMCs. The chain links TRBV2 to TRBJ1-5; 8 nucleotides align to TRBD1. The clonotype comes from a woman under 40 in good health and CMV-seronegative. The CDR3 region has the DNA TGTGCCAGCAGTGAGACAGGGGTGTTCTTGCAGCCCCAGCATTTT. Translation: CASSETGVFLQPQHF. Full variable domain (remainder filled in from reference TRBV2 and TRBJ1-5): EPEVTQTPSHQVTQMGQEVILRCVPISNHLYFYWYRQILGQKVEFLVSFYNNEISEKSEIFDDQFSVERPDGSNFTLKIRSTKLEDSAMYFCASSETGVFLQPQHFGDGTRLSIL.